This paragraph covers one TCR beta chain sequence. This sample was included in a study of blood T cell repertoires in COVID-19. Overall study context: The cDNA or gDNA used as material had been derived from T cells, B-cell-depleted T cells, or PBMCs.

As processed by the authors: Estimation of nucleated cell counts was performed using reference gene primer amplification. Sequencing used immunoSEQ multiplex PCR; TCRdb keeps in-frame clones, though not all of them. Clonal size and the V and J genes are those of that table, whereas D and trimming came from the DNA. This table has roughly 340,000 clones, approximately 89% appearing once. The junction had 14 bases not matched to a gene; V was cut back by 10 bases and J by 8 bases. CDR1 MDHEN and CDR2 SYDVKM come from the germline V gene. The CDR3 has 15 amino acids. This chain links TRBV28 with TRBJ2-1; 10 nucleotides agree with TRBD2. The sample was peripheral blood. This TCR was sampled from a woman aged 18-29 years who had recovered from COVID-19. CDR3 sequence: CATLLSLAGADEQFF. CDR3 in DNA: TGTGCCACCCTCCTATCGCTAGCGGGGGCTGATGAGCAGTTCTTC.